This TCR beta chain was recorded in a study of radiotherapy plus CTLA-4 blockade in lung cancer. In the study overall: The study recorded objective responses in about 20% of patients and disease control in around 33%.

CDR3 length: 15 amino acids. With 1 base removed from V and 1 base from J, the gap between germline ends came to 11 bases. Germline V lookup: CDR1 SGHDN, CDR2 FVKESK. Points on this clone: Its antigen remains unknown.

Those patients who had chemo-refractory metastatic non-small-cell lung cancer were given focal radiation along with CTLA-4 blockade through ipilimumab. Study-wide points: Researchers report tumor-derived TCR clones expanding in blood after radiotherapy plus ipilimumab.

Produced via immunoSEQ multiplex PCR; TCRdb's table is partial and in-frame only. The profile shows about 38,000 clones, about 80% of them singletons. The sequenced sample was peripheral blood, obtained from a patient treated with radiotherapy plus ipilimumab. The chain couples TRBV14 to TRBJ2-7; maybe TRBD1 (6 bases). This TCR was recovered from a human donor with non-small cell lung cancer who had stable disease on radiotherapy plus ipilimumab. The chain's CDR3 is CASSQVGGRSYEQYF. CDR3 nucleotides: TGTGCCAGCAGCCAAGTAGGGGGACGGTCCTACGAGCAGTACTTC.